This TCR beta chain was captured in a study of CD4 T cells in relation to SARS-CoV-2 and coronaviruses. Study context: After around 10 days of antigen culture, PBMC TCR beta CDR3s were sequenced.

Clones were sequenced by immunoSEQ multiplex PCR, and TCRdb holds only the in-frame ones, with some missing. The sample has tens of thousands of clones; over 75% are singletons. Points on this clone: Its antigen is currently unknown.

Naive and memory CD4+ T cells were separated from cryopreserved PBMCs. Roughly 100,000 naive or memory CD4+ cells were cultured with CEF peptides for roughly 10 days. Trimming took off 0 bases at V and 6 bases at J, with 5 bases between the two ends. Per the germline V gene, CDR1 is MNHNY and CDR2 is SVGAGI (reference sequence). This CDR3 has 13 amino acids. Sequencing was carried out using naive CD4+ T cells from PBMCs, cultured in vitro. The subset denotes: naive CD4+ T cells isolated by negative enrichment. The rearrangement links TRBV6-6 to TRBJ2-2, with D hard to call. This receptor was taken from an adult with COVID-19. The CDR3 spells CASSYSNPGELFF. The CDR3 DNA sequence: TGTGCCAGCAGTTACTCGAATCCCGGGGAGCTGTTTTTT.